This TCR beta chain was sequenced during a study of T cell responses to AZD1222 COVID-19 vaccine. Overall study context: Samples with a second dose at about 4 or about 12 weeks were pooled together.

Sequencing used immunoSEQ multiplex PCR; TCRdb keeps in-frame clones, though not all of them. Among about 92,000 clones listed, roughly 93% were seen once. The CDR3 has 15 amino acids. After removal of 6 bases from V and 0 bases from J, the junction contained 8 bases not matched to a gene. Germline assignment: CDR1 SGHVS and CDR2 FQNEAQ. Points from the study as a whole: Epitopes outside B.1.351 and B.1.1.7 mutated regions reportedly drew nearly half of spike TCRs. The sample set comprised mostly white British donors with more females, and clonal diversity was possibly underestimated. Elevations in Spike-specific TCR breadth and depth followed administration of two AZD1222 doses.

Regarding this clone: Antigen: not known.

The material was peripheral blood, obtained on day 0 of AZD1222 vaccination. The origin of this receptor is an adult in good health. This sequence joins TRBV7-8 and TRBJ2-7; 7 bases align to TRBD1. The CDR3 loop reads CASRARDRDSYEQYF. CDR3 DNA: TGTGCCAGCAGGGCCCGGGACAGAGACTCCTACGAGCAGTACTTC.